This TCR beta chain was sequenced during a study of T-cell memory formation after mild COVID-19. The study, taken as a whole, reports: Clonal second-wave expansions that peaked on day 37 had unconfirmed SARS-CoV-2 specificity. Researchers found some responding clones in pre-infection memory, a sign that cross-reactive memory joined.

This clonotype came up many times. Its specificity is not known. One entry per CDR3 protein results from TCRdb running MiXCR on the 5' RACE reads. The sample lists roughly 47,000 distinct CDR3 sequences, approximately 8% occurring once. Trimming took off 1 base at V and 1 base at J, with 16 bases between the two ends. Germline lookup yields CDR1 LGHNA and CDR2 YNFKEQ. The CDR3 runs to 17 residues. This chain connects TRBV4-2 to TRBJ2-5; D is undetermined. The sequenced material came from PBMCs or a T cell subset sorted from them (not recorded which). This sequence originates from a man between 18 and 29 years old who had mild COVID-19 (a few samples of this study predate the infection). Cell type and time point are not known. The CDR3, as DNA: TGTGCCAGCAGCCAAGTTGTCGATACTACCTCCCAAGAGACCCAGTACTTC. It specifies CASSQVVDTTSQETQYF.